A single T cell receptor beta chain is shown here with its context. Its antigen remains unknown. Germline assignment: CDR1 MDHEN and CDR2 SYDVKM. The length of the CDR3 is 12 residues. The ends were cut back, 5 bases at V and 6 bases at J, with 8 bases in the middle. The data are from a study of OX40 agonist ivuxolimab in advanced cancers. Study details: Recorded diagnoses for dose-escalation patients were hepatocellular carcinoma, melanoma, renal cell or head and neck cancer. General observations from the study: CD8+ T cells were the subset that, on average, had more expanded clones than CD4+. Partly responding patients at 0.1-3.0 mg/kg showed some of the smallest clonal expansion.

Patients were ineligible given autoimmune disease history or systemic immunosuppression. The assay was immunoSEQ multiplex PCR, and TCRdb's table has in-frame clones only and misses some. The table records fewer than 70,000 clones, about 79% of them present only once. The sample consisted of CD4+ or CD8+ T cells sorted from blood, taken in a trial of the OX40 agonist ivuxolimab. The chain employs TRBV28 and TRBJ2-1; no definite D call. The sequence derives from an adult with an advanced solid tumor such as melanoma, head and neck, liver or kidney cancer. CDR3 nucleotide sequence: TGTGCCAGCAGTCCTCAGGTCAATGAGCAGTTCTTC. It yields the protein CASSPQVNEQFF. Variable domain in full (rest from reference TRBV28 and TRBJ2-1): DVKVTQSSRYLVKRTGEKVFLECVQDMDHENMFWYRQDPGLGLRLIYFSYDVKMKEKGDIPEGYSVSREKKERFSLILESASTNQTSMYLCASSPQVNEQFFGPGTRLTVL.